Given below is one TCR beta chain in context. Antigen unknown. Healthy individuals who donated bone marrow served as the donors. The PCR used 60 Vbeta and 13 Jbeta primers. This table comes from immunoSEQ multiplex PCR, and its TCRdb copy is limited to in-frame clones, with some not included. The sample includes roughly 78,000 clones, over 55% seen only once; the top ten take roughly 5.6%. The sample belongs to a study of cytomegalovirus exposure and HLA in healthy donors. General study findings and limits: Cytomegalovirus association was listed for around 180 TCR beta chains. The presence/absence work took it that sequencing depth was about the same across donors. CMV serostatus was the only immune exposure information that was available.

V gave up 3 bases and J gave up 1 base, with 7 bases separating them. The CDR3 is 13 amino acids. Germline V gene sequence: CDR1 SGHRS, CDR2 YFSETQ. The origin of this receptor is a man aged 30 to 39 in good health and CMV-seropositive. The source material was PBMCs. V usage is TRBV5-1 and J usage is TRBJ1-1; a possible D gene is TRBD1 (5 bases). CDR3 residues: CASSYGQNTEAFF. The CDR3 bases are TGCGCCAGCAGCTACGGACAGAACACTGAAGCTTTCTTT.